This T cell receptor beta chain is from a study of regulatory T cells in long-lasting Graves disease. The time point: newly diagnosed GD, antithyroid drugs for less than 3 months. Scientists built the TCR library using RNA that was extracted from PBMCs. Library construction for TCR beta used iRepertoire HTBI primers and Arm-PCR of CDR3 regions. MiXCR, applied by TCRdb to the multiplex PCR reads, yields one record per CDR3 protein. The repertoire holds approximately 310,000 distinct CDR3 sequences, with 15% to 20% as singletons. The sample holds many counts of this clonotype. The CDR3 has 14 residues. Per the germline V gene, CDR1 is MNHNS and CDR2 is SASEGT. The V end lost 2 bases, the J end lost 8 bases, and 13 bases lay between the germline ends.

The clonotype originates from a female donor with Graves disease. This material consisted of peripheral blood mononuclear cells (PBMCs), taken at new diagnosis, from a patient treated with antithyroid drugs. The chain has TRBV6-1 and TRBJ2-1; D is ambiguous. CDR3 protein: CASSELEGYYEQFF. CDR3 in DNA: TGTGCCAGCAGTGAATTGGAAGGGTATTATGAGCAGTTCTTC.